These 22 T cell receptor beta chains were sequenced from one sample in a study of spatial heterogeneity in lung cancer. TCRdb called the 5' RACE reads again in MiXCR, with one record for every CDR3 protein. This table has 40,000 to 55,000 distinct CDR3 sequences, roughly 15% appearing once. Documented time point: sample taken at primary tumor resection. Unsorted tumor, nontumor lung tissue or cryopreserved PBMC supplied the whole RNA. The material sequenced was PBMCs, taken at surgery. These TCRs come from a male donor with early-stage non-small cell lung cancer.

There are a few counts of this clonotype. This sequence joins TRBV20-1 and TRBJ2-5; D is unclear. The germline V gene encodes CDR1 DFQATT and CDR2 SNEGSKA (reference sequence). With 1 base removed from V and 2 bases from J, the gap between germline ends came to 5 bases. This CDR3 is 12 amino acids long. The CDR3 DNA is TGCAGTGCTAGAGCCAGTCAAGAGACCCAGTACTTC. Protein: CSARASQETQYF.

This rearrangement joins TRBV5-1 to TRBJ2-3; TRBD2 agrees at 12 bases. Germline V gene sequence: CDR1 SGHRS, CDR2 YFSETQ. After removal of 3 bases from V and 0 bases from J, the junction contained 5 bases not matched to a gene. This CDR3 contains 17 residues. CDR3 sequence: CASSYGTSGLSTDTQYF. The CDR3 DNA follows: TGCGCCAGCAGCTATGGGACTAGCGGGTTGAGCACAGATACGCAGTATTTT.

There are many counts of this clonotype. The genes are TRBV5-6 and TRBJ2-1; TRBD1 matches 9 bases. Germline CDR1 SGHDT, CDR2 YYEEEE. The CDR3 is made up of 15 amino acids. J was trimmed by 3 bases and V by 3 bases; bases with no gene match: 4. The CDR3 is CASSYPGQGYNEQFF. The CDR3 coding sequence is TGTGCCAGCAGCTACCCGGGACAGGGCTACAATGAGCAGTTCTTC.

In this sample, this clonotype turned up a few times. The CDR3 DNA is TGTGCCACCAGCAGAGCCGCAAGCACAGATACGCAGTATTTT. Protein: CATSRAASTDTQYF. The V and J genes are TRBV15 and TRBJ2-3; D is ambiguous. CDR1 is LNHNV, CDR2 YYDKDF, per germline (reference sequence). Trimming cost V 1 base and J 0 bases, with 5 bases left between them. The CDR3 runs to 14 residues. The full variable domain, in which reference TRBV15 and TRBJ2-3 provide the parts outside the CDR3, is DAMVIQNPRYQVTQFGKPVTLSCSQTLNHNVMYWYQQKSSQAPKLLFHYYDKDFNNEADTPDNFQSRRPNTSFCFLDIRSPGLGDTAMYLCATSRAASTDTQYFGPGTRLTVL.

The genes are TRBV19 and TRBJ2-5, with 9 bases fitting TRBD2. Trimming took 5 bases from V and 4 from J; bases not matched to a gene: 2. CDR1 LNHDA and CDR2 SQIVND come from the germline V gene (reference sequence). CDR3 length equals 13 residues. The CDR3 bases are TGTGCCAGTAGTGGGACTAGCAGAGAGACCCAGTACTTC. As protein: CASSGTSRETQYF.

A few counts support this clonotype. V is TRBV5-1 and J is TRBJ2-3, with 7 bases identical to TRBD2. V lost 0 bases and J lost 0; bases outside the gene matches: 4. The V gene's germline CDR1 is SGHRS and CDR2 YFSETQ. This CDR3 is built from 16 residues. The CDR3 loop is CASSLAPSGSTDTQYF. In DNA form, the CDR3 reads TGCGCCAGCAGCTTGGCTCCTAGCGGCAGCACAGATACGCAGTATTTT.

In nucleotides, the CDR3 is TGTGCCAGCAGACTTAGTGGGTCCAGGAGCTCCTACGAGCAGTACTTC. Protein sequence: CASRLSGSRSSYEQYF. The rearrangement uses TRBV12-3 or TRBV12-4 and TRBJ2-7, with unresolved D. CDR3 length: 16 amino acids. V gave up 6 bases and J gave up 0 bases, with 18 bases separating them.

This clonotype came up many times. The V and J genes are TRBV7-9 and TRBJ2-5, with D tentatively TRBD2 (6 bases). The V end was cut by 6 bases, the J end by 2 bases, with 19 bases between. CDR3 length: 16 residues. CDR1 is SEHNR and CDR2 is FQNEAQ in the germline V gene (reference sequence). The DNA for the CDR3 is TGTGCCAGCAGTCAGGACACCGGGACTGATCAAGAGACCCAGTACTTC. As protein: CASSQDTGTDQETQYF.

In this sample, this clonotype turned up many times. The rearrangement links TRBV9 to TRBJ2-3; no reliable D call. Germline V gene lookup returns CDR1 SGDLS and CDR2 YYNGEE. This CDR3 is 14 amino acids long. V shed 0 bases and J shed 2 bases, with 7 bases lying between them. The CDR3 sequence: CASSVVGYTDTQYF. CDR3 in DNA: TGTGCCAGCAGCGTAGTCGGCTACACAGATACGCAGTATTTT.

J is TRBJ2-2 and V is TRBV18, with 8 nucleotides matching TRBD2. CDR1 and CDR2 (germline): KGHSH, LQKENI. This CDR3 is built from 16 residues. V dropped 3 bases and J dropped 4; count of bases not matched to a gene: 7. CDR3 residues: CASSPPGTSSTGELFF. CDR3 nucleotide sequence: TGTGCCAGCTCACCTCCCGGGACTAGTTCCACCGGGGAGCTGTTTTTT.

In nucleotides, the CDR3 is TGTGCCAGCAGCCCTCTTACAGGGGGAGGGTATGGCTACACCTTC. It specifies CASSPLTGGGYGYTF. The V gene is TRBV12-3 or TRBV12-4, the J gene TRBJ1-2; 8 bases are a match to TRBD1. CDR3 size: 15 residues. V shed 6 bases, J shed 5 bases, and the junction held 11 bases outside the gene matches.

On this clonotype: One end of the junction does not line up with germline, which may come from a read error. The CDR3 protein is CACSHGGTGNTIYF. CDR3 DNA: TGTGCCTGCAGCCACGGGGGGACTGGAAACACCATATATTTT. The J gene is TRBJ1-3, the V gene TRBV7-2, with a possible D match to TRBD1 (5 bases). From germline, CDR1 is SGHTA and CDR2 FQGNSA. This CDR3 is built from 14 residues.

The chain uses TRBV7-2 and TRBJ2-3; TRBD2 might be the D (5 bases). This CDR3 is built from 14 residues. V gave up 1 base and J gave up 4 bases, with 9 bases separating them. Germline V CDR1 and CDR2: SGHTA, FQGNSA. The CDR3 bases are TGTGCCAGCAGCTTAGATCCGGGGTCAGATACGCAGTATTTT. Translating gives CASSLDPGSDTQYF.

This CDR3 reads CSEGGQETQYF. The CDR3 bases are TGCAGTGAGGGGGGACAAGAGACCCAGTACTTC. This chain links TRBV20-1 with TRBJ2-5; D could derive from TRBD1 or TRBD2 (6 bases each). The germline gives CDR1 DFQATT, CDR2 SNEGSKA (reference sequence). V was shortened by 7 bases and J by 2 bases, with 8 bases between the two germline ends. The CDR3 runs 11 residues.

This clonotype was recorded at least ten times. The genes are TRBV7-2 and TRBJ2-1; 7 bases align to TRBD2. The CDR3 extends over 15 amino acids. V dropped 3 bases and J dropped 4; count of bases not matched to a gene: 6. In germline, CDR1 is SGHTA, CDR2 FQGNSA. CDR3 nucleotide sequence: TGTGCCAGCAGCTTGGGCCTAGCGGATTACAATGAGCAGTTCTTC. Protein sequence: CASSLGLADYNEQFF.

The J gene is TRBJ1-5, the V gene TRBV4-1; a weak D match, TRBD1 (5 bases). Looked up from germline, CDR1 is MGHRA and CDR2 is YSYEKL. V dropped 3 bases and J dropped 4 bases, with 19 bases sitting between them. The CDR3 totals 17 residues. CDR3 sequence (DNA): TGCGCCAGCAGCCAGCGGGACTCCCAAGTGTGGAATCAGCCCCAGCATTTT. Protein: CASSQRDSQVWNQPQHF.

The rearrangement joins TRBV19 to TRBJ2-7; 8 bases are shared with TRBD2. Germline V gene lookup returns CDR1 LNHDA and CDR2 SQIVND (reference sequence). Losses at the gene ends were 7 bases for V and 0 bases for J; bases not matched to a gene: 5. This CDR3 comprises 14 residues. The CDR3 DNA sequence: TGTGCCAGTAAGCGGGAGTGGAGCTCCTACGAGCAGTACTTC. Translation: CASKREWSSYEQYF.

The sample holds a few counts of this clonotype. This chain joins TRBV24-1 and TRBJ1-5; D remains ambiguous. CDR3 length equals 16 residues. Trimming took off 4 bases at V and 1 base at J, with 13 bases between the two ends. Looked up from germline, CDR1 is KGHDR and CDR2 is SFDVKD. CDR3 sequence: CATSDPDPRSNQPQHF. The DNA for the CDR3 is TGTGCCACCAGTGACCCTGACCCAAGGAGCAATCAGCCCCAGCATTTT.

This clonotype occurred a few times. The rearrangement links TRBV7-8 to TRBJ2-1, with D perhaps TRBD2 (7 bases). Trimming pared 8 bases from V and 2 bases from J, leaving 16 bases between. This CDR3 contains 15 residues. Germline V lookup: CDR1 SGHVS, CDR2 FQNEAQ. CDR3 coding DNA: TGTGCCAGCTACGGGGGGCGGAACACCTACAATGAGCAGTTCTTC. It yields the protein CASYGGRNTYNEQFF.

V usage is TRBV2 and J usage is TRBJ2-7; no clear D gene. Germline V CDR1 and CDR2: SNHLY, FYNNEI. The length of the CDR3 is 12 residues. V was cut by 7 bases and J by 0 bases, with 7 bases left in between. The CDR3: CASMGSSYEQYF. CDR3 DNA: TGTGCCAGCATGGGCTCCTCCTACGAGCAGTACTTC.

This clonotype has a count of ten or more. CDR3 DNA sequence: TGTGCCAGCAGCCCGGGACAGGGGGTGGATGAGCAGTTCTTC. It is translated as CASSPGQGVDEQFF. This chain uses TRBV5-4 with TRBJ2-1; the match to TRBD1 covers 11 bases. V gave up 4 bases and J gave up 8 bases; unmatched junction bases: 5. The CDR3 is 14 amino acids. CDR1 and CDR2 (germline): SGHNT, YYREEE (reference sequence). The full variable domain, its missing parts supplied by reference TRBV5-4 and TRBJ2-1, is ETGVTQSPTHLIKTRGQQVTLRCSSQSGHNTVSWYQQALGQGPQFIFQYYREEENGRGNFPPRFSGLQFPNYSSELNVNALELDDSALYLCASSPGQGVDEQFFGPGTRLTVL.

This clonotype was recorded a few times. The chain carries TRBV11-2 and TRBJ2-2; D possibly corresponds to TRBD2 (5 bases). V was clipped by 4 bases and J by 4 bases, with 10 bases between them. Per germline, CDR1 SGHAT and CDR2 FQNNGV. This CDR3 spans 14 amino acids. The CDR3 DNA reads TGTGCCAGCAGCTCACAGAGGGCCACCGGGGAGCTGTTTTTT. It specifies CASSSQRATGELFF.